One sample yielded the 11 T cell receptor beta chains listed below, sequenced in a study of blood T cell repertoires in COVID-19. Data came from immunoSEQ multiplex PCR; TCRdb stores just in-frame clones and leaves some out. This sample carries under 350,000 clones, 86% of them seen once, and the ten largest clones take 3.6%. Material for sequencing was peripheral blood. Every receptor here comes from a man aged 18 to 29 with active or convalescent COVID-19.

CDR3 DNA: TGCGCCAGCAGCCAGATGGCAGGGTCCACAGATACGCAGTATTTT. It specifies CASSQMAGSTDTQYF. The chain carries TRBV4-3 and TRBJ2-3; a possible D gene is TRBD1 (5 bases). The CDR3 length is 15 residues. Germline loops: CDR1 LGHNA, CDR2 YSLEER. V lost 3 bases and J 2 bases, leaving 12 bases between the germline ends.

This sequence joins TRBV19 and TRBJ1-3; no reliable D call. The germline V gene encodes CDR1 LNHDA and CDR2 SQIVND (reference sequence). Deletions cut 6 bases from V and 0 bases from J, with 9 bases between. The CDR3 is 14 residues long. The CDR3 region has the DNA TGTGCCAGTAGCTCCAGTAACTCTGGAAACACCATATATTTT. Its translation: CASSSSNSGNTIYF.

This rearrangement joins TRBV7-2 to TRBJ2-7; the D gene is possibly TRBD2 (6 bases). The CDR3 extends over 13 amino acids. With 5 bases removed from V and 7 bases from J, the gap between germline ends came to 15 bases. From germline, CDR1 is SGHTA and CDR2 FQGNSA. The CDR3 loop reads CASSAQLAWEQYF. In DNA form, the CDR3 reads TGTGCCAGCAGCGCACAACTAGCCTGGGAGCAGTACTTC. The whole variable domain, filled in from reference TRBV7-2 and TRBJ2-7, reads GAGVSQSPSNKVTEKGKDVELRCDPISGHTALYWYRQSLGQGLEFLIYFQGNSAPDKSGLPSDRFSAERTGGSVSTLTIQRTQQEDSAVYLCASSAQLAWEQYFGPGTRLTVT.

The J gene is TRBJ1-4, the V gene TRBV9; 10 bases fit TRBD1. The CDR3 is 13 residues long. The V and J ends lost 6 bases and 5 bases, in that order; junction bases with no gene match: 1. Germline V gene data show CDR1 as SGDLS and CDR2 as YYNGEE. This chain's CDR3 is CASTGQGNEKLFF. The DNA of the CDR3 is TGTGCCAGCACGGGACAGGGGAATGAAAAACTGTTTTTT.

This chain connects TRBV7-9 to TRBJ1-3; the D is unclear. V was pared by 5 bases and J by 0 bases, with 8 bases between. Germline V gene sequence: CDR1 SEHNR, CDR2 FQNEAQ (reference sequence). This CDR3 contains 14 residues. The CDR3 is CASSPVSSGNTIYF. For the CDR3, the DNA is TGTGCCAGCAGCCCTGTCAGCTCTGGAAACACCATATATTTT.

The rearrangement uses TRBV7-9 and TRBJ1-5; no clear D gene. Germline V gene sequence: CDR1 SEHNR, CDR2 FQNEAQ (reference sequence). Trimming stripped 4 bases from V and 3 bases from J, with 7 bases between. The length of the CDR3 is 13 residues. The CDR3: CASSSSLNQPQHF. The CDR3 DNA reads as TGTGCCAGCAGCTCCTCCCTCAATCAGCCCCAGCATTTT. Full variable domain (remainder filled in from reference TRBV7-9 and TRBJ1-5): DTGVSQNPRHKITKRGQNVTFRCDPISEHNRLYWYRQTLGQGPEFLTYFQNEAQLEKSRLLSDRFSAERPKGSFSTLEIQRTEQGDSAMYLCASSSSLNQPQHFGDGTRLSIL.

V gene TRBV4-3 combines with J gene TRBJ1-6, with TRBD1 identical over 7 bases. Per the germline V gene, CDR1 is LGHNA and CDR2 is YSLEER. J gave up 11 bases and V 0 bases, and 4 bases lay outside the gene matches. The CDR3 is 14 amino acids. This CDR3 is CASSQEGRGTPLHF. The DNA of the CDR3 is TGCGCCAGCAGCCAAGAGGGCAGGGGGACACCCCTCCACTTT.

Written as DNA, the CDR3 is TGCAGCGCGGGATCAGGCGCAGTGAACACTGAAGCTTTCTTT. The encoded protein is CSAGSGAVNTEAFF. The rearrangement joins TRBV29-1 to TRBJ1-1; D is unclear. The CDR3 sequence is 14 residues long. CDR1 SQVTM and CDR2 ANQGSEA come from the germline V gene. The germline V and J ends were trimmed by 7 bases and 0 bases, with 15 bases remaining between them.

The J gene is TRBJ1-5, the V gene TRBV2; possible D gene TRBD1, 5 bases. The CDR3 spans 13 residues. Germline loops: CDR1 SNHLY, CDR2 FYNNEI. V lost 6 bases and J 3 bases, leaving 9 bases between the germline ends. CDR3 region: CASRQVINQPQHF. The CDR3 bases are TGTGCCAGCAGACAGGTAATCAATCAGCCCCAGCATTTT.

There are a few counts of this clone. In DNA, the CDR3 is TGTGCCAGCAGCCGACTAGCGGGGGTCCCCGATACGCAGTATTTT. It specifies CASSRLAGVPDTQYF. This rearrangement joins TRBV6-5 to TRBJ2-3; 12 bases are shared with TRBD2. The CDR3 is 15 amino acids. With V trimmed by 6 bases and J by 6 bases, 7 bases remained unmatched. The germline gives CDR1 MNHEY, CDR2 SVGAGI.

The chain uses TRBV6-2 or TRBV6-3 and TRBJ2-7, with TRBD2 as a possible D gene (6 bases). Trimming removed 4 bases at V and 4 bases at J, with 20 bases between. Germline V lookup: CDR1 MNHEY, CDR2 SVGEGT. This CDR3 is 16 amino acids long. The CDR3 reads CASSLISGIGTYEQYF. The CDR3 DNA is TGTGCCAGCAGTTTAATATCTGGAATCGGGACTTACGAGCAGTACTTC.